Below are 26 T cell receptor beta chains sequenced from a single sample in a study of identical twins. TCRdb ran MiXCR on the 5' RACE reads and lists one entry per CDR3 protein. The repertoire holds around 670,000 distinct CDR3 sequences, 5.5% to 7.5% seen once, with around 1.9% in the top ten. The source material was naive T cells sorted from blood. These receptors came from a young man in good health.

This clonotype was seen many times. The V call is TRBV12-3 or TRBV12-4, the J call TRBJ2-6, with D possibly being TRBD2 (6 bases). This CDR3 spans 15 amino acids. Trimming removed 8 bases from V and 0 bases from J, with 11 bases in between. The CDR3: CASGAGSSGANVLTF. CDR3 bases: TGTGCCAGCGGGGCCGGGAGCTCTGGGGCCAACGTCCTGACTTTC.

There are many counts of this clonotype. V usage is TRBV7-9 and J usage is TRBJ1-4; TRBD1 matches at 7 bases. The V gene's germline CDR1 is SEHNR and CDR2 FQNEAQ (reference sequence). The V and J ends lost 2 bases and 5 bases, in that order; junction bases with no gene match: 8. The CDR3 is 16 amino acids. CDR3 protein: CASSLLLGQTNEKLFF. The CDR3 nucleotides are TGTGCCAGCAGCTTACTGCTGGGACAGACAAATGAAAAACTGTTTTTT.

This clonotype was detected ten times or more. The chain uses TRBV5-1 and TRBJ2-7, with D uncertain. The CDR3 is 14 amino acids. CDR1 is SGHRS, CDR2 YFSETQ, per germline. V was clipped by 0 bases and J by 3 bases, with 10 bases between them. In DNA form, the CDR3 reads TGCGCCAGCAGCTTGGATTCAGGCATCTACGAGCAGTACGTC. This translates into CASSLDSGIYEQYV.

The chain couples TRBV12-5 to TRBJ2-1; 8 nucleotides match TRBD2. The CDR3 has 16 residues. Germline V gene lookup returns CDR1 LGHNT and CDR2 FRNRAP. V was pared by 2 bases and J by 7 bases, with 10 bases of the junction left unmatched. CDR3 residues: CASGLIAGGDQNEQFF. In DNA form, the CDR3 reads TGTGCTAGTGGTTTGATCGCGGGAGGTGATCAAAATGAGCAGTTCTTC.

This clonotype has just a few counts. The rearrangement links TRBV28 to TRBJ2-7, with D perhaps TRBD1 (6 bases). The CDR3 consists of 14 residues. Deletions cut 3 bases from V and 9 bases from J, with 18 bases between. The germline V gene has CDR1 MDHEN and CDR2 SYDVKM. CDR3: CASSLFGQWSWQYF. The CDR3 DNA is TGTGCCAGCAGTTTGTTTGGACAGTGGAGCTGGCAGTACTTC. Full variable domain (missing parts from reference TRBV28 and TRBJ2-7): DVKVTQSSRYLVKRTGEKVFLECVQDMDHENMFWYRQDPGLGLRLIYFSYDVKMKEKGDIPEGYSVSREKKERFSLILESASTNQTSMYLCASSLFGQWSWQYFGPGTRLTVT.

This clonotype was observed a few times. The chain combines TRBV7-8 with TRBJ2-7, with a possible D match to TRBD2 (5 bases). Germline loops: CDR1 SGHVS, CDR2 FQNEAQ. The CDR3 has 18 amino acids. Trimming removed 0 bases from V and 0 bases from J, with 18 bases in between. In DNA, the CDR3 is TGTGCCAGCAGCTTAGCGGAGGTCGGGCCCCCCCTCTCCTACGAGCAGTACTTC. This encodes CASSLAEVGPPLSYEQYF.

The chain carries TRBV20-1 and TRBJ2-1; D is unclear. The ends were cut back, 6 bases at V and 0 bases at J, with 6 bases in the middle. The CDR3 is 12 residues long. Germline CDR1 is DFQATT and CDR2 is SNEGSKA (reference sequence). CDR3 DNA sequence: TGCAGTGCCCCATCCTCCTACAATGAGCAGTTCTTC. Its protein product is CSAPSSYNEQFF.

The chain uses TRBV6-2 or TRBV6-3 and TRBJ2-1; D is perhaps TRBD2 (5 bases). V was pared by 10 bases and J by 9 bases, with 16 bases between. CDR3 size: 12 residues. Germline V gene lookup returns CDR1 MNHEY and CDR2 SVGEGT. The CDR3 region is CATQGLEGEQFF. CDR3 DNA: TGTGCCACCCAAGGACTTGAGGGTGAGCAGTTCTTC.

This clonotype was found many times. V usage is TRBV12-3 or TRBV12-4 and J usage is TRBJ1-5; 8 bases fit TRBD1. V shed 3 bases and J 1 base; nucleotides not matched to a gene: 8. The CDR3 consists of 17 residues. The CDR3 DNA reads as TGTGCCAGCAGTTTGAGACAGGGGCTCGGGAGCAATCAGCCCCAGCATTTT. This codes for CASSLRQGLGSNQPQHF.

This clonotype was detected many times. The chain has TRBV9 and TRBJ1-4; D is perhaps TRBD1 (5 bases). Germline loops: CDR1 SGDLS, CDR2 YYNGEE. This CDR3 contains 14 residues. V was shortened by 0 bases and J by 6 bases, with 9 bases between the two germline ends. As DNA, the CDR3 is TGTGCCAGCAGCGTAGGGGGCCTTTATGAAAAACTGTTTTTT. Translated, it gives CASSVGGLYEKLFF.

This clonotype has only a few counts. V and J are TRBV5-5 and TRBJ2-7; possible D gene TRBD2, 5 bases. This CDR3 comprises 15 residues. V gave up 0 bases and J gave up 3 bases, with 13 bases separating them. Germline lookup yields CDR1 SGHKS and CDR2 YYEKEE (reference sequence). The CDR3: CASSLALGRVYEQYV. Here the CDR3 DNA reads TGTGCCAGCAGCTTGGCCTTAGGGCGGGTCTACGAGCAGTACGTC.

This clonotype was observed a few times. This chain joins TRBV5-1 and TRBJ2-5; 12 nucleotides match TRBD2. V shed 4 bases, J shed 2 bases, and the junction held 9 bases outside the gene matches. CDR1 is SGHRS, CDR2 YFSETQ, per germline. This CDR3 is 17 amino acids long. This CDR3 reads CASSPQPLAGGQETQYF. CDR3 coding DNA: TGCGCCAGCAGCCCGCAACCACTAGCGGGAGGTCAAGAGACCCAGTACTTC.

The chain is built from TRBV7-9 and TRBJ2-3, with 8 bases identical to TRBD2. This CDR3 comprises 16 residues. V dropped 5 bases and J dropped 3; count of bases not matched to a gene: 10. Per germline, CDR1 SEHNR and CDR2 FQNEAQ (reference sequence). CDR3 nucleotide sequence: TGTGCCAGCAGCGACGCCGGGACTAGGTTTACAGATACGCAGTATTTT. Its protein product is CASSDAGTRFTDTQYF.

This clonotype was recorded a few times. This chain connects TRBV10-3 to TRBJ2-1; D is unclear. Germline lookup yields CDR1 ENHRY and CDR2 SYGVKD. The CDR3 has 12 residues. The V gene lost 10 bases and the J gene lost 4 bases, with 11 bases spanning the gap. CDR3 loop: CATEEDYNEQFF. CDR3 coding DNA: TGTGCCACCGAAGAGGATTACAATGAGCAGTTCTTC.

This clonotype has a handful of counts. The rearrangement uses TRBV14 and TRBJ2-5; D not certain. V lost 3 bases, J lost 5 bases, and 10 bases lay in between. Germline V CDR1 and CDR2: SGHDN, FVKESK. The CDR3 spans 13 residues. CDR3 sequence (DNA): TGTGCCAGCAGCCAGTTTCTGGGGGAGACCCAGTACTTC. As protein: CASSQFLGETQYF.

This clonotype was detected ten times or more. The chain joins TRBV7-9 to TRBJ2-1; a possible D gene is TRBD2 (6 bases). Looked up from germline, CDR1 is SEHNR and CDR2 is FQNEAQ (reference sequence). V was clipped by 6 bases and J by 2 bases, with 17 bases between them. The CDR3 consists of 16 residues. CDR3 region: CASSHSRELPYNEQFF. In nucleotides, the CDR3 is TGTGCCAGCAGTCATTCCCGGGAGCTACCCTACAATGAGCAGTTCTTC.

This clonotype was seen once. This chain joins TRBV4-3 and TRBJ2-5; no reliable D call. The CDR3 is 14 amino acids. CDR1 LGHNA and CDR2 YSLEER come from the germline V gene. V was cut by 2 bases and J by 4 bases, with 11 bases left in between. CDR3 DNA: TGCGCCAGCAGCCAACAGGTTTCCCCAGAGACCCAGTACTTC. It translates to CASSQQVSPETQYF.

This clonotype was detected a few times. The CDR3 DNA sequence: TGTGCCAGCAGTTACGCGAACAATTCACCCCTCCACTTT. Encoded protein: CASSYANNSPLHF. The rearrangement joins TRBV6-5 to TRBJ1-6, with no clear D. Trimming left V 2 bases short and J 7 bases short, with 6 bases between. CDR3 length: 13 amino acids. Germline assignment: CDR1 MNHEY and CDR2 SVGAGI.

This clonotype was seen a handful of times. The chain carries TRBV20-1 and TRBJ2-3; 7 nucleotides agree with TRBD2. The CDR3 covers 14 residues. Per germline, CDR1 DFQATT and CDR2 SNEGSKA (reference sequence). V lost 3 bases, J lost 3 bases, and 6 bases stayed unmatched. CDR3: CSASEGGPTDTQYF. CDR3 sequence (DNA): TGCAGTGCTAGTGAGGGAGGGCCTACAGATACGCAGTATTTT.

This clonotype has only a few counts. V gene TRBV29-1 combines with J gene TRBJ2-1; 7 bases fit TRBD2. The CDR3 has 13 amino acids. V lost 6 bases to trimming and J lost 3 bases; unmatched junction nucleotides: 5. Germline V gene sequence: CDR1 SQVTM, CDR2 ANQGSEA. As DNA, the CDR3 is TGCAGCGTGGGAGGGTTATACTACAATGAGCAGTTCTTC. The encoded protein is CSVGGLYYNEQFF.

This clonotype has a handful of counts. J is TRBJ2-5 and V is TRBV11-2, with 7 bases identical to TRBD1. This CDR3 is built from 17 residues. The V gene end was trimmed by 1 base and the J gene end by 2 bases; junction bases not matched to a gene: 10. Per germline, CDR1 SGHAT and CDR2 FQNNGV. CDR3 bases: TGTGCCAGCAGCTTAGTAGGGGGCCGACTCCTACAAGAGACCCAGTACTTC. Translated, it gives CASSLVGGRLLQETQYF.

This clonotype has at least ten counts. The gene calls are TRBV7-8 and TRBJ2-1; the D is unclear. The CDR3 consists of 17 residues. Trimming pared 1 base from V and 0 bases from J, leaving 13 bases between. Looked up from germline, CDR1 is SGHVS and CDR2 is FQNEAQ. The CDR3 loop reads CASSLGRLGYSYNEQFF. CDR3 sequence (DNA): TGTGCCAGCAGCTTAGGTCGTTTGGGCTACTCCTACAATGAGCAGTTCTTC.

This clonotype showed up many times. V and J are TRBV12-3 or TRBV12-4 and TRBJ1-5; no clear D gene. The germline V and J ends were trimmed by 5 bases and 0 bases, with 14 bases remaining between them. The CDR3 has 16 amino acids. The CDR3 spells CASSPGRLYSNQPQHF. The DNA of the CDR3 is TGTGCCAGCAGTCCCGGTCGGCTTTATAGCAATCAGCCCCAGCATTTT.

At least ten counts were recorded for this clonotype. The chain combines TRBV12-3 or TRBV12-4 with TRBJ2-4; a possible D gene is TRBD2 (6 bases). The CDR3 runs to 14 residues. V was cut by 8 bases and J by 0 bases, with 11 bases left in between. In DNA, the CDR3 is TGTGCCAGCCGACGGGAGCTAGCCAAAAACATTCAGTACTTC. Translating it yields CASRRELAKNIQYF.

The genes are TRBV7-2 and TRBJ2-2; TRBD1 agrees at 7 bases. Germline CDR1 reads SGHTA; CDR2 reads FQGNSA. V was pared by 5 bases and J by 4 bases, with 4 bases of the junction left unmatched. The CDR3 loop spans 14 amino acids. CDR3 nucleotide sequence: TGTGCCAGCAGCCCAGGGGGTTTCACCGGGGAGCTGTTTTTT. Protein: CASSPGGFTGELFF. Full variable domain (outside the CDR3, taken from reference TRBV7-2 and TRBJ2-2): GAGVSQSPSNKVTEKGKDVELRCDPISGHTALYWYRQSLGQGLEFLIYFQGNSAPDKSGLPSDRFSAERTGGSVSTLTIQRTQQEDSAVYLCASSPGGFTGELFFGEGSRLTVL.

This clonotype showed up many times. The J gene is TRBJ2-1, the V gene TRBV12-3 or TRBV12-4; TRBD1 matches at 9 bases. The J segment lost 7 bases and the V segment lost 7 bases, leaving 14 bases of the junction unmatched. The CDR3 runs 16 residues. The CDR3 sequence: CASTPGGTGGGNEQFF. CDR3 DNA: TGTGCCAGCACCCCGGGAGGAACAGGGGGCGGGAATGAGCAGTTCTTC.